Below are 6 T cell receptor beta chains sequenced from a single sample in a study of T cell repertoires in cytomegalovirus infection. No antigen has been assigned to these receptors. TCRdb recomputed calls from the reads with MiXCR, one row per CDR3 protein. Among approximately 390,000 distinct CDR3 sequences listed, approximately 35% were seen once. The sample here was cultured PBMCs, taken from culture after CMV antigen stimulation. Receptors were obtained from a human donor in good health (CMV status not recorded). Some clones in this sample may be carry-over from other donors' samples.

The V call is TRBV4-2, the J call TRBJ2-1, with D possibly being TRBD1 (5 bases). CDR3 length equals 16 residues. From germline, CDR1 is LGHNA and CDR2 YNFKEQ. The V and J ends lost 1 base and 0 bases respectively, with 10 bases between them. The CDR3 region has the DNA TGTGCCAGCAGCCAAGTGGGGCGGAGCTCCTACAATGAGCAGTTCTTC. The encoded protein is CASSQVGRSSYNEQFF.

The chain couples TRBV20-1 to TRBJ2-3; TRBD2 matches at 8 bases. The trim removed 2 bases at V and 5 bases at J, leaving 21 bases unmatched. Germline lookup yields CDR1 DFQATT and CDR2 SNEGSKA (reference sequence). This CDR3 is 19 amino acids long. CDR3 sequence reads: CSARRLELAEKTPGDTQYF. In DNA, the CDR3 is TGCAGTGCTAGACGATTGGAACTAGCGGAGAAGACGCCCGGAGATACGCAGTATTTT.

CDR3: CSATLTTDTQYF. As DNA, the CDR3 is TGCAGTGCTACCCTTACCACAGATACGCAGTATTTT. This sequence joins TRBV20-1 and TRBJ2-3; no definite D call. CDR3 size: 12 residues. V was pared by 4 bases and J by 2 bases, with 7 bases between. Germline CDR1 is DFQATT and CDR2 is SNEGSKA (reference sequence).

The chain uses TRBV19 and TRBJ1-5, with 10 bases matching TRBD1. CDR1 is LNHDA and CDR2 is SQIVND in the germline V gene (reference sequence). The CDR3 contains 13 residues. Trimming at V came to 11 bases and at J to 3 bases, leaving 4 bases not matched to a gene. The CDR3 reads CAAGTGDNQPQHF. The CDR3 DNA is TGTGCCGCAGGGACAGGGGACAATCAGCCCCAGCATTTT.

The CDR3 sequence is CASSGTSEGETQYF. In DNA form, the CDR3 reads TGTGCCAGCAGTGGGACTAGCGAGGGGGAGACCCAGTACTTC. V gene TRBV28 combines with J gene TRBJ2-5, with 10 nucleotides matching TRBD2. The germline V gene encodes CDR1 MDHEN and CDR2 SYDVKM. CDR3 length equals 14 residues. V was pared by 5 bases and J by 5 bases, with 5 bases of the junction left unmatched.

This clonotype was counted a few times. The chain combines TRBV7-6 with TRBJ2-3, with D perhaps TRBD1 or TRBD2 (5 bases each). The germline V gene has CDR1 SGHVS and CDR2 FNYEAQ. V was shortened by 2 bases and J by 6 bases, with 15 bases between the two germline ends. The CDR3 is made up of 15 amino acids. The CDR3 is CASSLTGTSRDTQYF. CDR3 bases: TGTGCCAGCAGCTTAACCGGGACCTCCAGGGATACGCAGTATTTT. Full variable domain (missing parts from reference TRBV7-6 and TRBJ2-3): GAGVSQSPRYKVTKRGQDVALRCDPISGHVSLYWYRQALGQGPEFLTYFNYEAQQDKSGLPNDRFSAERPEGSISTLTIQRTEQRDSAMYRCASSLTGTSRDTQYFGPGTRLTVL.